The rows below give T cell receptor beta chains drawn from one sample of a study of glioma-infiltrating T cells. Each CDR3 protein gets one entry after TCRdb re-called the multiplex PCR reads with MiXCR. The sample has thousands of distinct CDR3 sequences; about 28% are singletons. The specimen sequenced was glioma tissue, nonneoplastic brain tissue, or PBMCs (not recorded which). These receptors were taken from a human donor with low-grade glioma or glioblastoma, undergoing nonglioma brain surgery, or in good health (not recorded which). The CDR3 runs from the conserved cysteine through the conserved F or W. Fields, in order: clone size, V gene, D gene, J gene, CDR3 DNA, CDR3 protein. A D gene is named only where the DNA matches it firmly. Size tells how often a clone was seen, or its class if it is expanded.

size: many; V: TRBV4-3; D: TRBD1; J: TRBJ2-7; DNA: TGCGCCAGCAGCCAAGATGTTACAGGGGTCTCCTACGAGCAGTACTTC; CDR3: CASSQDVTGVSYEQYF
size: many; V: TRBV5-8; D: NA; J: TRBJ2-5; DNA: TGTGCCAGCAGTCCGTGGATAGGGGCGTCCCAGTACTTC; CDR3: CASSPWIGASQYF
size: many; V: TRBV24-1; D: TRBD2; J: TRBJ2-4; DNA: TGTGCCACCAGTGGAAACGGACTAGCGAGGGAAAACATTCAGTACTTC; CDR3: CATSGNGLARENIQYF
size: medium-sized; V: TRBV7-8; D: TRBD2; J: TRBJ2-5; DNA: TGTGCCAGCAGCTCTCGACTAGCGGGAGGATCAGAGACCCAGTACTTC; CDR3: CASSSRLAGGSETQYF
size: medium-sized; V: TRBV4-2; D: NA; J: TRBJ2-3; DNA: TGTGCCAGCAGCCAAGAAGTCCAAAGAGATACGCAGTATTTT; CDR3: CASSQEVQRDTQYF
size: many; V: TRBV4-1; D: NA; J: TRBJ2-1; DNA: TGCGCCAGCAGCCAAGATCGGGGGGCAAATGAGCAGTTCTTC; CDR3: CASSQDRGANEQFF
size: many; V: TRBV9; D: TRBD2; J: TRBJ2-1; DNA: TGTGCCAGCAGCGCGACTAGCGGGATCTACAATGAGCAGTTCTTC; CDR3: CASSATSGIYNEQFF
size: many; V: TRBV11-3; D: NA; J: TRBJ1-1; DNA: TGTGCCAGCAGCTCCCGTGACCTGTCTGAAGCTTTCTTT; CDR3: CASSSRDLSEAFF
size: many; V: TRBV4-3; D: NA; J: TRBJ2-3; DNA: TGCGCCAGCAGCCAAGATTTCTTGGATACGCAGTATTTT; CDR3: CASSQDFLDTQYF
size: medium-sized; V: TRBV6-6; D: TRBD2; J: TRBJ2-1; DNA: TGTGCCAGCAGTTACTTCGGACTAGCGGGAGGGCCCAGCAATGAGCAGTTCTTC; CDR3: CASSYFGLAGGPSNEQFF
size: medium-sized; V: TRBV28; D: NA; J: TRBJ2-1; DNA: TGTGCCAGTGGGGTGGACTCCTACAATGAGCAGTTCTTC; CDR3: CASGVDSYNEQFF
size: many; V: TRBV7-3; D: NA; J: TRBJ2-3; DNA: TGTGCCAGCAGTCCGAGGACCGCACAAGATACGCAGTATTTT; CDR3: CASSPRTAQDTQYF
size: once; V: TRBV6-5; D: NA; J: TRBJ1-1; DNA: TGTGTTAGCAGTTACTCCTTCGGACAAAAAGCTTTCTTT; CDR3: CVSSYSFGQKAFF
size: medium-sized; V: TRBV6-1; D: NA; J: TRBJ1-1; DNA: TGTGCCAGCAGTGTACTGGGTCGGGGCACTGAAGCTTTCTTT; CDR3: CASSVLGRGTEAFF
size: medium-sized; V: TRBV6-1; D: NA; J: TRBJ2-3; DNA: TGTGCCAGCAGTACCCCAGGGTCAGATACGCAGTATTTT; CDR3: CASSTPGSDTQYF
size: many; V: TRBV12-5; D: NA; J: TRBJ2-5; DNA: TGTGCTAGTGGTTCCGTGGGGGAAGGAGAGACCCAGTACTTC; CDR3: CASGSVGEGETQYF